The 21 T cell receptor beta chains below come from one sample, sequenced in a study of blood T cell repertoires in COVID-19 (dated by TCRdb to 2019 to 2021). Libraries were built with the immunoSEQ multiplex PCR assay. The table was pulled from immuneACCESS by TCRdb, which kept in-frame rearrangements only. Such tables lose some clones; where checked, under half of the loss comes from unresolved V genes, and the rest has no known cause. A total of tens of thousands of clones appear in this sample, roughly 90% of them only once. The top ten constitute approximately 13% of the sample. Material for sequencing was peripheral blood. The source of these receptors is a man aged 80 or over with acute or convalescent COVID-19.

The chain recombines TRBV18 with TRBJ2-3; 8 positions match TRBD2. With 1 base clipped from V and 2 bases from J, the junction kept 11 bases outside the gene matches. CDR1 is KGHSH, CDR2 LQKENI, per germline. This CDR3 is built from 18 residues. The CDR3 DNA follows: TGTGCCAGCTCACCACTTCGGGCAGCCGGGGGGGACACAGATACGCAGTATTTT. It encodes CASSPLRAAGGDTDTQYF.

The chain is built from TRBV3-1 (or the pseudogene TRBV3-2) and TRBJ1-2; 12 nucleotides align to TRBD1. The CDR3 has 15 residues. The germline CDR1 and CDR2 sequences are LGHDT and YNNKEL (reference sequence). V lost 3 bases and J lost 5; bases outside the gene matches: 4. Here the CDR3 DNA reads TGTGCCAGCAGCCAGAGGGACAGGGGGCTTTATGGCTACACCTTC. Translation: CASSQRDRGLYGYTF.

The CDR3 loop is CASSSPGLAGSDTQYF. In DNA, the CDR3 is TGTGCCAGCTCCTCACCTGGACTAGCGGGGTCAGATACGCAGTATTTT. The V and J genes are TRBV18 and TRBJ2-3; 12 bases match TRBD2. This CDR3 spans 16 amino acids. Germline lookup yields CDR1 KGHSH and CDR2 LQKENI. J was trimmed by 4 bases and V by 6 bases; bases with no gene match: 8. The whole variable domain, remainder taken from reference TRBV18 and TRBJ2-3, is NAGVMQNPRHLVRRRGQEARLRCSPMKGHSHVYWYRQLPEEGLKFMVYLQKENIIDESGMPKERFSAEFPKEGPSILRIQQVVRGDSAAYFCASSSPGLAGSDTQYFGPGTRLTVL.

This clone was observed a single time. This sequence joins TRBV7-2 and TRBJ1-1, with 9 bases identical to TRBD1. V lost 5 bases and J lost 1; bases outside the gene matches: 2. This CDR3 has 14 amino acids. The V gene's germline CDR1 is SGHTA and CDR2 FQGNSA. The chain's CDR3 is CASSKDRGNTEAFF. In DNA form, the CDR3 reads TGTGCCAGCAGCAAGGACAGGGGGAACACTGAAGCTTTCTTT. Full variable domain (outside the CDR3, taken from reference TRBV7-2 and TRBJ1-1): GAGVSQSPSNKVTEKGKDVELRCDPISGHTALYWYRQSLGQGLEFLIYFQGNSAPDKSGLPSDRFSAERTGGSVSTLTIQRTQQEDSAVYLCASSKDRGNTEAFFGQGTRLTVV.

The chain couples TRBV19 to TRBJ1-1, with TRBD1 as a possible D gene (6 bases). Germline V gene sequence: CDR1 LNHDA, CDR2 SQIVND (reference sequence). V shed 6 bases and J shed 3 bases, with 11 bases lying between them. The length of the CDR3 is 13 residues. The DNA for the CDR3 is TGTGCCAGTAGCCGGGACATGGACACTGAAGCTTTCTTT. Residues: CASSRDMDTEAFF. Full variable domain (remainder filled in from reference TRBV19 and TRBJ1-1): DGGITQSPKYLFRKEGQNVTLSCEQNLNHDAMYWYRQDPGQGLRLIYYSQIVNDFQKGDIAEGYSVSREKKESFPLTVTSAQKNPTAFYLCASSRDMDTEAFFGQGTRLTVV.

The chain employs TRBV3-1 (or the pseudogene TRBV3-2) and TRBJ1-6; 7 bases are a match to TRBD1. V was pared by 3 bases and J by 7 bases, with 6 bases of the junction left unmatched. Germline loops: CDR1 LGHDT, CDR2 YNNKEL (reference sequence). The CDR3 sequence is 15 residues long. In DNA form, the CDR3 reads TGTGCCAGCAGCCATAACACAGGGGTAAATTCACCCCTCCACTTT. Amino acids: CASSHNTGVNSPLHF.

V usage is TRBV24-1 and J usage is TRBJ2-3; D perhaps matches TRBD2 (6 bases). V lost 6 bases and J lost 2, with 14 bases in between. The germline V gene encodes CDR1 KGHDR and CDR2 SFDVKD. There are 15 residues in the CDR3. Here the CDR3 reads CATSLRDWYTDTQYF. The CDR3 nucleotides are TGTGCCACCAGTCTCAGGGACTGGTACACAGATACGCAGTATTTT.

This sequence joins TRBV19 and TRBJ2-1; D perhaps matches TRBD2 (6 bases). The CDR3 has 16 amino acids. V was cut by 3 bases and J by 6 bases, with 18 bases left in between. Germline assignment: CDR1 LNHDA and CDR2 SQIVND (reference sequence). CDR3 coding DNA: TGTGCCAGTAGTATGGGGGGACGCAGAGCCGGCAATGAGCAGTTCTTC. Translated: CASSMGGRRAGNEQFF.

This clone was seen more than once but under ten times. This chain links TRBV28 with TRBJ1-2; D uncertain. Deletions cut 5 bases from V and 0 bases from J, with 10 bases between. The CDR3 is 14 amino acids. CDR1 and CDR2 (germline): MDHEN, SYDVKM. CDR3 coding DNA: TGTGCCAGCAGTCAGACGGGGACTAACTATGGCTACACCTTC. Its protein product is CASSQTGTNYGYTF.

This clone was seen a single time. The chain combines TRBV19 with TRBJ2-1; D unresolved. V dropped 4 bases and J dropped 3 bases, with 16 bases sitting between them. This CDR3 is built from 16 residues. Germline V gene data show CDR1 as LNHDA and CDR2 as SQIVND (reference sequence). The CDR3, as DNA: TGTGCCAGTAGTAGAGGTGGCAGTCGGAACTACAATGAGCAGTTCTTC. Its protein product is CASSRGGSRNYNEQFF.

In this sample, this clone turned up a few times. The chain employs TRBV2 and TRBJ2-5; TRBD1 is a possible D gene (5 bases). Trimming removed 7 bases at V and 4 bases at J, with 16 bases between. Per germline, CDR1 SNHLY and CDR2 FYNNEI. The CDR3 runs to 14 residues. CDR3: CASTLRGSGETQYF. The CDR3 bases are TGTGCCAGCACCCTAAGGGGTTCCGGAGAGACCCAGTACTTC.

The V and J genes are TRBV14 and TRBJ1-2, with D uncertain. The CDR3 length is 13 residues. Germline CDR1 reads SGHDN; CDR2 reads FVKESK. Trimming left V 3 bases short and J 2 bases short, with 7 bases between. This CDR3 is CASSQLTNYGYTF. The CDR3 coding sequence is TGTGCCAGCAGCCAGCTAACCAACTATGGCTACACCTTC.

The J gene is TRBJ2-7, the V gene TRBV4-2; 7 bases are shared with TRBD2. CDR3 length: 15 amino acids. CDR1 LGHNA and CDR2 YNFKEQ come from the germline V gene. Losses at the gene ends were 0 bases for V and 4 bases for J; bases not matched to a gene: 6. This CDR3 is CASSQEAGEVYEQYF. The CDR3 DNA reads as TGTGCCAGCAGCCAAGAGGCGGGGGAAGTGTACGAGCAGTACTTC.

The chain is built from TRBV6-1 and TRBJ1-2; D perhaps matches TRBD1 (6 bases). With 1 base removed from V and 1 base from J, the gap between germline ends came to 13 bases. From germline, CDR1 is MNHNS and CDR2 SASEGT. The CDR3 totals 16 residues. CDR3 in amino acids: CASSEVQGIINYGYTF. The CDR3 DNA reads as TGTGCCAGCAGTGAAGTACAGGGTATAATTAACTATGGCTACACCTTC.

This rearrangement joins TRBV11-2 to TRBJ2-5; D possibly corresponds to TRBD2 (6 bases). The CDR3 has 15 residues. Germline loops: CDR1 SGHAT, CDR2 FQNNGV. Trimming cost V 5 bases and J 4 bases, with 17 bases left between them. The CDR3 DNA reads TGTGCCAGCAGCCGGGGGTCCTCCCGGGGAGAGACCCAGTACTTC. Translation: CASSRGSSRGETQYF.

This chain links TRBV3-1 (or the pseudogene TRBV3-2) with TRBJ2-2, with 7 bases lining up with TRBD2. The CDR3 spans 14 residues. The germline CDR1 and CDR2 sequences are LGHDT and YNNKEL (reference sequence). V shed 1 base and J 4 bases; nucleotides not matched to a gene: 0. This CDR3 is CASSQAGGTGELFF. The DNA for the CDR3 is TGTGCCAGCAGCCAAGCGGGGGGCACCGGGGAGCTGTTTTTT.

The chain is built from TRBV2 and TRBJ2-7, with TRBD1 matching 8 bases. The length of the CDR3 is 14 residues. Trimming cost V 7 bases and J 4 bases; bases outside gene matches: 9. CDR1 is SNHLY, CDR2 FYNNEI, per germline. The CDR3 protein is CASNPRDRRYEQYF. CDR3 in DNA: TGTGCCAGCAACCCCCGGGACAGGCGATACGAGCAGTACTTC.

The rearrangement uses TRBV6-5 and TRBJ2-1; 8 bases are shared with TRBD1. Germline CDR1 is MNHEY and CDR2 is SVGAGI. V shed 6 bases and J 6 bases; nucleotides not matched to a gene: 7. The CDR3 totals 14 residues. The CDR3 is CASSAGTGVNEQFF. DNA of the CDR3: TGTGCCAGCAGCGCCGGGACAGGCGTCAATGAGCAGTTCTTC.

V gene TRBV7-9 combines with J gene TRBJ1-6, with 11 nucleotides matching TRBD1. CDR3 length: 18 residues. With 4 bases clipped from V and 6 bases from J, the junction kept 11 bases outside the gene matches. Germline CDR1 SEHNR, CDR2 FQNEAQ (reference sequence). CDR3 in DNA: TGTGCCAGCAGCTCAAGGGACAGGGGGTTATCTAGTAATTCACCCCTCCACTTT. It codes for CASSSRDRGLSSNSPLHF.

J is TRBJ2-7 and V is TRBV7-9; D is possibly TRBD1 (6 bases). The CDR3 extends over 15 amino acids. The V end lost 0 bases, the J end lost 0 bases, and 9 bases lay between the germline ends. The germline CDR1 and CDR2 sequences are SEHNR and FQNEAQ (reference sequence). CDR3 amino acids: CASSLARDNSYEQYF. The CDR3 bases are TGTGCCAGCAGCTTAGCCCGGGACAACTCCTACGAGCAGTACTTC.

The chain employs TRBV9 and TRBJ2-7; tentatively, D is TRBD1 (7 bases). The V gene's germline CDR1 is SGDLS and CDR2 YYNGEE. The CDR3 is 14 amino acids. V gave up 5 bases and J gave up 3 bases, with 15 bases separating them. The CDR3 is CASSPNRGGYEQYF. DNA of the CDR3: TGTGCCAGCAGTCCTAACAGGGGAGGCTACGAGCAGTACTTC.